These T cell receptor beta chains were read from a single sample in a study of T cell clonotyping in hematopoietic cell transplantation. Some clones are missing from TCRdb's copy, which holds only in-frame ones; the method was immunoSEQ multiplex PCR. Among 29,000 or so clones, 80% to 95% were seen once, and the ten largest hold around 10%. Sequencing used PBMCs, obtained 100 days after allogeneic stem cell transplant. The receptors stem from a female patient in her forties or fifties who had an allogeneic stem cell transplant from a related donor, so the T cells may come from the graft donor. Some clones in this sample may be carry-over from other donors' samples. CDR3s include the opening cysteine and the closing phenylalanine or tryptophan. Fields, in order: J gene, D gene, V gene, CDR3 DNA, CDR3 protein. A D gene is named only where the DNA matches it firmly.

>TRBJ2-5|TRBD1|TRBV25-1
TGTGCCAGCAGGGGAGACAGGGGGCAAAAGACCCAGTACTTC
CASRGDRGQKTQYF
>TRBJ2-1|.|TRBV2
TGTGCCAGCATAAGTGGACAGTACAATGAGCAGTTCTTC
CASISGQYNEQFF
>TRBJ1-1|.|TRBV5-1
TGCGCCAGCAGACAAAATGACAGAAACACTGAAGCTTTCTTT
CASRQNDRNTEAFF
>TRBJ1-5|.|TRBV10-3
TGTGCCATCAGTGAAACAGGGAGGGGGCAGCCCCAGCATTTT
CAISETGRGQPQHF
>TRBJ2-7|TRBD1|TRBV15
TGTGCCACCAGCAGAGGAGATGGGACAGGACACGACGAGCAGTACTTC
CATSRGDGTGHDEQYF
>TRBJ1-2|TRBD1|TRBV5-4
TGTGCCAGCAGCTTGGCTCAGGGGGAAGGCTACACCTTC
CASSLAQGEGYTF
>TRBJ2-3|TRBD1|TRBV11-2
TGTGCCAGCAGCTTTACAGGGGACACAGATACGCAGTATTTT
CASSFTGDTDTQYF
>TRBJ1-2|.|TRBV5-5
TGTGCCAGCAGCTCCACAGGGACCTATGGCTACACCTTC
CASSSTGTYGYTF
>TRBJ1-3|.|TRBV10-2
TGCGCCAGCGAAGCATCGGGCGGACCTGGAAACACCATATATTTT
CASEASGGPGNTIYF
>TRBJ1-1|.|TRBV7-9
TGTGCCATCGAGACGGGGGGCCGGAACACTGAAGCTTTCTTT
CAIETGGRNTEAFF
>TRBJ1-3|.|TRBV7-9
TGTGCCAGCAGCTCCTTCGGACAGCTCTCTGGAAACACCATATATTTT
CASSSFGQLSGNTIYF
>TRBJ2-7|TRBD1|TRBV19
TGTGCCAGTAGTGCCCCCGGGACAGGGGCCTACGAGCAGTACTTC
CASSAPGTGAYEQYF
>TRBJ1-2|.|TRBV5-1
TGCGCCAGCAGCTTGGAGTGGGGCAATGGAGGCTACACCTTC
CASSLEWGNGGYTF
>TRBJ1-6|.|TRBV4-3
TGCGCCAGCAGCCAAGATAGCGACAATTCACCCCTCCACTTT
CASSQDSDNSPLHF